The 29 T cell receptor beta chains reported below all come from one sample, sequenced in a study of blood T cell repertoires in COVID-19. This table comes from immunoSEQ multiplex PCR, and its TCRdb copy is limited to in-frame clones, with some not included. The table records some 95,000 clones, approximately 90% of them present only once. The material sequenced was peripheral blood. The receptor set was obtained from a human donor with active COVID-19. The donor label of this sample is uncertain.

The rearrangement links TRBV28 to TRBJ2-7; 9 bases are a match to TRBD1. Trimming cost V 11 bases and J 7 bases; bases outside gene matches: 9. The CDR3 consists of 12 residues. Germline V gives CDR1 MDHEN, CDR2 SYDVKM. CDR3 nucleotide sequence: TGTGCCGCCGGGACAGGGCTGGGGGAGCAGTACTTC. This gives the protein CAAGTGLGEQYF.

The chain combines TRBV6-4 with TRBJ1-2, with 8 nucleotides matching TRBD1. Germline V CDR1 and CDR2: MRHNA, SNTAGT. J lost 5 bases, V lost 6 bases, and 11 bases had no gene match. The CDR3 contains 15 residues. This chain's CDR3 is CASRVQAGGNYGYTF. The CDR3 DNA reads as TGTGCCAGCAGGGTCCAGGCAGGGGGCAATTATGGCTACACCTTC.

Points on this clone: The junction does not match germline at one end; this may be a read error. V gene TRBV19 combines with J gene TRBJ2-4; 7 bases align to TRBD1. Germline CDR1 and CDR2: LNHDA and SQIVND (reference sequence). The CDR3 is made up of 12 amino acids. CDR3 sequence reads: CASSPRQGPRDF. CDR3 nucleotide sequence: TGTGCCAGTAGTCCCCGACAGGGCCCTCGGGACTTC.

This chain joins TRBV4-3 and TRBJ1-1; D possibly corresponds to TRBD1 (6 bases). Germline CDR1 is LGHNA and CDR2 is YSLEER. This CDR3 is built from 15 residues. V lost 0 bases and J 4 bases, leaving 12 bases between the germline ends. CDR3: CASSQDRGWSTEAFF. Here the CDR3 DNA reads TGCGCCAGCAGCCAAGATAGGGGGTGGAGCACTGAAGCTTTCTTT.

CDR3 residues: CATPVARRSYNEQFF. The CDR3 region has the DNA TGTGCCACCCCTGTGGCCCGGAGGTCCTACAATGAGCAGTTCTTC. The chain carries TRBV6-5 and TRBJ2-1; maybe TRBD2 (5 bases). The CDR3 consists of 15 residues. Per the germline V gene, CDR1 is MNHEY and CDR2 is SVGAGI. Trimming cost V 10 bases and J 1 base, with 17 bases left between them.

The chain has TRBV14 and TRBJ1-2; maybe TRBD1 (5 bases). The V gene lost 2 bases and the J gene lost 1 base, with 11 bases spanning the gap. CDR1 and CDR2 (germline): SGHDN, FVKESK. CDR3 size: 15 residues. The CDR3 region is CASSQFGGNNYGYTF. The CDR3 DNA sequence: TGTGCCAGCAGCCAATTCGGGGGAAATAACTATGGCTACACCTTC.

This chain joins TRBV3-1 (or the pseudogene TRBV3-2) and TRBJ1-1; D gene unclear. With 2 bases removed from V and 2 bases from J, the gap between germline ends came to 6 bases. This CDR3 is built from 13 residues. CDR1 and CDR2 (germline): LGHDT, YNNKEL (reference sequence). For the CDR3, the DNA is TGTGCCAGCAGCCAATCCCTTAACACTGAAGCTTTCTTT. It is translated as CASSQSLNTEAFF.

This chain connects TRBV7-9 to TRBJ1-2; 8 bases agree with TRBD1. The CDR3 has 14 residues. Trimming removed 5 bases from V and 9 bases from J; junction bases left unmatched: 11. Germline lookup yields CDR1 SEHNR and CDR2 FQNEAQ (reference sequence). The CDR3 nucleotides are TGTGCCAGCAGCCCGGACAGGGTGAGGGAGAGCTACACCTTC. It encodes CASSPDRVRESYTF.

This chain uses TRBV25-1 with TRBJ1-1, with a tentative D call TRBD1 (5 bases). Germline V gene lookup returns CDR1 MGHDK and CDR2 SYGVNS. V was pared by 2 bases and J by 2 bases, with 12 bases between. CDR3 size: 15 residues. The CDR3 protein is CASSERAGSNTEAFF. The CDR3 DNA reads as TGTGCCAGCAGTGAACGGGCAGGGTCAAACACTGAAGCTTTCTTT. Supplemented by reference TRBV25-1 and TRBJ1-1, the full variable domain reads EADIYQTPRYLVIGTGKKITLECSQTMGHDKMYWYQQDPGMELHLIHYSYGVNSTEKGDLSSESTVSRIRTEHFPLTLESARPSHTSQYLCASSERAGSNTEAFFGQGTRLTVV.

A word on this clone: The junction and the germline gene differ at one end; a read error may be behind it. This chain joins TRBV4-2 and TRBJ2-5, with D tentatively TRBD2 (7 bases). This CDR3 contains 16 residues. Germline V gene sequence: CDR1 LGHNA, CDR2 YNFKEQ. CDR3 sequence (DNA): TGTGCCAGCAGCCAAGAAGGGGGGGTGGCGCAAGGGACCCAGTACTTC. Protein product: CASSQEGGVAQGTQYF.

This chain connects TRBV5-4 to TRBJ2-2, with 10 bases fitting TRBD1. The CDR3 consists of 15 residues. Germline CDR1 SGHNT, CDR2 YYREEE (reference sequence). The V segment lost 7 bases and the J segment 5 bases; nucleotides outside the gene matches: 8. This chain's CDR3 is CASGGQGLGTGELFF. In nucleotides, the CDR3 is TGTGCCAGCGGGGGACAGGGGCTGGGTACCGGGGAGCTGTTTTTT.

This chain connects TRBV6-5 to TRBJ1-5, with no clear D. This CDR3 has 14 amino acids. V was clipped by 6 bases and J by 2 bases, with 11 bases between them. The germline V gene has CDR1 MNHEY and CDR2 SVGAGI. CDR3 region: CASSRGHGNQPQHF. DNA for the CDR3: TGTGCCAGCAGCCGAGGTCATGGCAATCAGCCCCAGCATTTT.

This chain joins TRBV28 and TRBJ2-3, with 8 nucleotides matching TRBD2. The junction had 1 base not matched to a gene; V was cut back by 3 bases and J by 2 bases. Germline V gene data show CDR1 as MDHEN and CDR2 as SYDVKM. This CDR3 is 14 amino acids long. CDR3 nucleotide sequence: TGTGCCAGCAGTTTTAGCGGGGCCACAGATACGCAGTATTTT. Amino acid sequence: CASSFSGATDTQYF.

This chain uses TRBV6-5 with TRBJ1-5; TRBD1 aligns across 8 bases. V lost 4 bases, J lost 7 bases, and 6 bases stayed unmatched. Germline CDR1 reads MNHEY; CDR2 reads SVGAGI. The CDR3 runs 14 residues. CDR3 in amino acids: CASSFSDRAQPQHF. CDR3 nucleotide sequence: TGTGCCAGCAGTTTCTCGGACAGGGCCCAGCCCCAGCATTTT.

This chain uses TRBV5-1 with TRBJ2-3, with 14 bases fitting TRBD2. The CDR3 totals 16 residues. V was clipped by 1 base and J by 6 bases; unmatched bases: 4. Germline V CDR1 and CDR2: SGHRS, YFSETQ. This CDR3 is CASSLPWTSGGDTQYF. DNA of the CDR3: TGCGCCAGCAGCTTGCCTTGGACTAGCGGGGGGGATACGCAGTATTTT.

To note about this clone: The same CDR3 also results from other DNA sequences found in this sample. As DNA, the CDR3 is TGTGCCAGCAACAGGGGACCGAACACCGGGGAGCTGTTTTTT. Protein: CASNRGPNTGELFF. The rearrangement uses TRBV6-5 and TRBJ2-2; 7 bases align to TRBD1. The CDR3 runs to 14 residues. The ends lost 7 bases at V and 0 bases at J; junction bases unmatched: 2. The V gene's germline CDR1 is MNHEY and CDR2 SVGAGI.

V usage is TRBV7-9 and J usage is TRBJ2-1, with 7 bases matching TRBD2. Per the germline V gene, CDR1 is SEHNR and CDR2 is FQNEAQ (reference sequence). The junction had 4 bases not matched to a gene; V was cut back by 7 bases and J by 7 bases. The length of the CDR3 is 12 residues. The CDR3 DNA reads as TGTGCCAGCAAACTGGGAGGGAATGAGCAGTTCTTC. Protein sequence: CASKLGGNEQFF.

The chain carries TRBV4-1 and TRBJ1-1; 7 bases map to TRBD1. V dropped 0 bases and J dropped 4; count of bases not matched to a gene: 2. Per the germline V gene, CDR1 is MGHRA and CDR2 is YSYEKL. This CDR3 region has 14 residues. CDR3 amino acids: CASSQDRDSTEAFF. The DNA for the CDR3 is TGCGCCAGCAGCCAAGATCGGGACAGCACTGAAGCTTTCTTT.

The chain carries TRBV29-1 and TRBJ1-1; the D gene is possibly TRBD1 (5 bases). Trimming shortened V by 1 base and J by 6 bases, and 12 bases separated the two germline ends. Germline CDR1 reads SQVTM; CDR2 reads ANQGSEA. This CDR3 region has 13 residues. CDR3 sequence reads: CSVEVRGLPEAFF. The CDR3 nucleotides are TGCAGCGTTGAAGTGAGGGGACTCCCTGAAGCTTTCTTT. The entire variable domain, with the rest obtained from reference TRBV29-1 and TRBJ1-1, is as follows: SAVISQKPSRDICQRGTSLTIQCQVDSQVTMMFWYRQQPGQSLTLIATANQGSEATYESGFVIDKFPISRPNLTFSTLTVSNMSPEDSSIYLCSVEVRGLPEAFFGQGTRLTVV.

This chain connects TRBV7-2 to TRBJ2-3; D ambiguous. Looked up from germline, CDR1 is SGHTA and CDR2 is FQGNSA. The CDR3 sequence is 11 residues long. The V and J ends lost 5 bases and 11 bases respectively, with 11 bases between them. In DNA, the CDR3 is TGTGCCAGCAGCCTGAACCGAGGGCAGTATTTT. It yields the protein CASSLNRGQYF.

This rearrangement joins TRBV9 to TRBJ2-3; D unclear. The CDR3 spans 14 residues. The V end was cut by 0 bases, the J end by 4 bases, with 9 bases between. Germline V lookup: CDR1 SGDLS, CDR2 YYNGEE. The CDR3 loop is CASSVAWSADTQYF. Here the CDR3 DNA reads TGTGCCAGCAGCGTAGCCTGGAGCGCAGATACGCAGTATTTT.

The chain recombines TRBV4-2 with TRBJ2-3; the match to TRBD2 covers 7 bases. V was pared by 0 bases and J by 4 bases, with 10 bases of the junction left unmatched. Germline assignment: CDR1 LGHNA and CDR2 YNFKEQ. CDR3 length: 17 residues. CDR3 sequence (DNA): TGTGCCAGCAGCCAAGAGACGACTAGGGGAGGGGCAGATACGCAGTATTTT. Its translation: CASSQETTRGGADTQYF.

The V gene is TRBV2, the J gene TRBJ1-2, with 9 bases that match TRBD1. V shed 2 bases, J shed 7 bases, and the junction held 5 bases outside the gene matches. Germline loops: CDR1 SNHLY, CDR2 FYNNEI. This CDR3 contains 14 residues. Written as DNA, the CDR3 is TGTGCCAGCAGTGAAATGGGACAGGGATTTGGCTACACCTTC. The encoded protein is CASSEMGQGFGYTF.

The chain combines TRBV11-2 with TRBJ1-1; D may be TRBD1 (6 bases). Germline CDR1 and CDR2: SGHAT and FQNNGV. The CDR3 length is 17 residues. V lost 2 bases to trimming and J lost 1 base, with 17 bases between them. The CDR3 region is CASSLLDTGYANTEAFF. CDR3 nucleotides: TGTGCCAGCAGCTTATTGGACACAGGGTACGCGAACACTGAAGCTTTCTTT.

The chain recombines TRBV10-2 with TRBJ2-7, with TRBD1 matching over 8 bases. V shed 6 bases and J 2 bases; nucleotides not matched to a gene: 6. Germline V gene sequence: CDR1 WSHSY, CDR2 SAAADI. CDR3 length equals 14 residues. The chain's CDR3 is CASRVQTGAYEQYF. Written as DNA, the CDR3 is TGCGCCAGCAGGGTACAGACAGGGGCCTACGAGCAGTACTTC.

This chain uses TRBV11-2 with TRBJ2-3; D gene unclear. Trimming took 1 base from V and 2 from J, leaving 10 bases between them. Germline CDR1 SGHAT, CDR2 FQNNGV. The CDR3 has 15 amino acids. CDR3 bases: TGTGCCAGCAGCTTAGGAGAAACAGCCACAGATACGCAGTATTTT. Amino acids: CASSLGETATDTQYF.

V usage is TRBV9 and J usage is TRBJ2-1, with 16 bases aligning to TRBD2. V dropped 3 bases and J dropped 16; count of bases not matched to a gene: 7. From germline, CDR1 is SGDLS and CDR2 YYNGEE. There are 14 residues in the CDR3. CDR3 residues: CASSAGTSGGAVFF. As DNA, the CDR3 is TGTGCCAGCAGCGCCGGGACTAGCGGGGGGGCAGTATTCTTC.

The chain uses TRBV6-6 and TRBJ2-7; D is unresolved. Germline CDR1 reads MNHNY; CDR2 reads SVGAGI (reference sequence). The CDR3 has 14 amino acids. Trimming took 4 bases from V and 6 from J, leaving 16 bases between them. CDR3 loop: CASSSYAEQAEQYF. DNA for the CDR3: TGTGCCAGCAGTTCTTATGCGGAGCAAGCCGAGCAGTACTTC.

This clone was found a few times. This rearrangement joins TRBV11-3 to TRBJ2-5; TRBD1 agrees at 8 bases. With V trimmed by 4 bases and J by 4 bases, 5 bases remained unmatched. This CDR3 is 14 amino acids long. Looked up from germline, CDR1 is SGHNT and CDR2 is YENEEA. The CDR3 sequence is CASSSTGGRETQYF. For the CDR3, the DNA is TGTGCCAGCAGCTCTACAGGGGGACGAGAGACCCAGTACTTC.